This TCR beta chain was sequenced for a study of T-cell memory formation after mild COVID-19. Germline CDR1 SGHRS, CDR2 YFSETQ. The CDR3 sequence is 15 residues long. V lost 3 bases and J 2 bases, leaving 13 bases between the germline ends. Study observations and caveats: The study found balanced CD4/CD8 in clones contracting day 15 to 85 and a CD4+ lean in later expanders. In second-wave clones peaking day 37, SARS-CoV-2 specificity remained unconfirmed.

TCRdb re-analysed the 5' RACE reads in MiXCR, keeping a single row per CDR3 protein. The sample carries under 550,000 distinct CDR3 sequences, about 20% recorded once. As regards this clonotype: Its antigen is still unknown.

The sample was PBMCs or a T cell subset sorted from them (not recorded which). The TCR originated in an adult woman who had mild COVID-19 (a few samples of this study predate the infection). Cell type and time point are not known. The chain uses TRBV5-1 and TRBJ2-3; D uncertain. The CDR3 DNA reads TGCGCCAGCAGCTCCACGGTTCAGCACACAGATACGCAGTATTTT. Residues: CASSSTVQHTDTQYF.